This T cell receptor (beta chain) derives from a study of blood T cell repertoires in COVID-19 (dated by TCRdb to about 2020). Background on the whole study: Samples covering the acute and convalescent phases of COVID-19 were provided by collaborators in the United States, Italy and Spain. The prospective study material was composed of cDNA or gDNA derived from T cells, B-cell-depleted T cells, or PBMCs. Subjects who had been exposed to COVID-19, were actively infected with it, or had recovered from it provided the deeply sampled blood TCRbeta repertoires that made up the dataset. The repertoires were released in a freely available public database intended as a resource for research on the immune response to SARS-CoV-2. The samples were drawn from the first 160 participants of the ongoing ImmuneRACE study and from some 1,300 subjects provided by 6 global collaborators. The sample metadata nearly always contained a de-identified subject ID, COVID-19 status, age in years and sex. Where available, HLA class I and class II types were taken from metadata supplied by the sample provider and were not determined by assay-based typing. What the research found in general, with its limitations: The amount of clinical and demographic metadata varied by source and participant and was provided uncurated.

Each collaborating institution followed its own protocols to collect whole blood in K2EDTA tubes. Collaborator samples were shipped for TCRbeta analysis as frozen whole blood, isolated PBMCs, or DNA extracted from either sample type. V loses 5 bases at its end and J loses 4 bases; junction bases beyond the gene matches: 9. CDR3 length: 15 amino acids, cysteine to phenylalanine. The entry retains the CDR3 DNA only, 45 bases that are in frame from base 1. CDR1 is given as SEHNR and CDR2 as FQNEAQ, both from the germline V gene (reference sequence). The immunoSEQ Assay, a bias-controlled multiplex PCR, was used to amplify TCRbeta CDR3 regions from genomic DNA. As for how the authors treated the data: Within the assay, amplification of reference gene primers was used to estimate how many nucleated cells each sample contained. To quantify the absolute abundance of each unique TCRbeta CDR3 rearrangement, sequence reads were collapsed and filtered. For each sample, productive Simpson clonality was calculated as the square root of Simpson's diversity index over productive rearrangements. What TCRdb holds here is the immuneACCESS table cut down to in-frame rearrangements. Part of the clones is not present; checked against another copy, under half of the missing clones reflect an unresolved V gene, and the others are unexplained. V and J calls and clone size are copied from that table; D and trimming were computed from the DNA. The sample table lists under 35,000 clones, about 80% of them with a count of one. Around 70% of the sample is in the top ten clones.

Comments on this clone: It has no known antigen specificity. No base quality values were provided; no much bigger clone lies one nucleotide off.

The TCR originated in a man in his 70s with acute or convalescent COVID-19. Sequenced sample: peripheral blood. The chain is made from TRBV7-9 and TRBJ1-2, with 8 central nucleotides matching TRBD1. In nucleotides, the sequence is TGTGCCAGCAGCCCCCCCGGGACAGGATCCTATGGCTACACCTTC. Its product reads: CASSPPGTGSYGYTF. The full variable domain, with segments outside the CDR3 supplied by the reference TRBV7-9 and TRBJ1-2 proteins, appears as DTGVSQNPRHKITKRGQNVTFRCDPISEHNRLYWYRQTLGQGPEFLTYFQNEAQLEKSRLLSDRFSAERPKGSFSTLEIQRTEQGDSAMYLCASSPPGTGSYGYTFGSGTRLTVV.